These 23 T cell receptor beta chains originate from one sample sequenced in a study of blood T cell repertoires in COVID-19. Assay used: immunoSEQ multiplex PCR; TCRdb lists only in-frame clones, some missing. The sample lists about 52,000 clones; 85% to 90% were seen once. The material sequenced was peripheral blood. These receptors came from a man between 65 and 80 years old with acute or convalescent COVID-19.

This rearrangement joins TRBV7-9 to TRBJ1-5; 8 positions match TRBD1. Trimming took 1 base from V and 2 from J; bases not matched to a gene: 4. The CDR3 totals 16 residues. Germline V lookup: CDR1 SEHNR, CDR2 FQNEAQ (reference sequence). In DNA, the CDR3 is TGTGCCAGCAGCTTAGGGACAGGGACCGGCAATCAGCCCCAGCATTTT. This encodes CASSLGTGTGNQPQHF.

The J gene is TRBJ1-2, the V gene TRBV19; D not resolved. Germline V gene sequence: CDR1 LNHDA, CDR2 SQIVND (reference sequence). This CDR3 region has 12 residues. DNA for the CDR3: TGTGTAACTTCCGGGAGCCCCAAGGACTACACCTTC. Residues: CVTSGSPKDYTF.

The gene calls are TRBV11-3 and TRBJ2-3; possibly TRBD1 for D (5 bases). Germline CDR1 is SGHNT and CDR2 is YENEEA. V lost 5 bases to trimming and J lost 1 base, with 7 bases between them. This CDR3 comprises 13 residues. The CDR3 DNA sequence: TGTGCCAGCAGCGCGACAGGCACAGATACGCAGTATTTT. Translating it yields CASSATGTDTQYF.

This chain connects TRBV6-6 to TRBJ1-5; 7 bases align to TRBD1. This CDR3 spans 16 amino acids. Germline lookup yields CDR1 MNHNY and CDR2 SVGAGI (reference sequence). The V and J ends lost 6 bases and 6 bases, in that order; junction bases with no gene match: 14. The CDR3 bases are TGTGCCAGCAGCCGGACCGGGACAGAAAGCTCTCAGCCCCAGCATTTT. It specifies CASSRTGTESSQPQHF.

The CDR3 loop is CASSQDRRRAGANVLTF. The CDR3, as DNA: TGCGCCAGCAGCCAAGATCGGAGGAGGGCTGGGGCCAACGTCCTGACTTTC. V gene TRBV4-1 combines with J gene TRBJ2-6; the D gene is possibly TRBD2 (6 bases). Germline V CDR1 and CDR2: MGHRA, YSYEKL. CDR3 length: 17 residues. The V and J ends lost 0 bases and 2 bases respectively, with 11 bases between them.

This chain links TRBV7-2 with TRBJ1-1; D remains ambiguous. V was clipped by 1 base and J by 1 base, with 13 bases between them. CDR1 and CDR2 from the germline V gene are SGHTA and FQGNSA. The CDR3 totals 16 residues. CDR3 sequence (DNA): TGTGCCAGCAGCTTAGTGCCAAGGCAGGCGAACACTGAAGCTTTCTTT. Residues: CASSLVPRQANTEAFF.

V usage is TRBV4-3 and J usage is TRBJ1-2; TRBD1 matches at 12 bases. J was trimmed by 4 bases and V by 3 bases; bases with no gene match: 3. The CDR3 loop spans 15 amino acids. Germline V gives CDR1 LGHNA, CDR2 YSLEER. The CDR3: CASSQGTGGAYGYTF. In DNA form, the CDR3 reads TGCGCCAGCAGCCAGGGGACAGGGGGCGCCTATGGCTACACCTTC.

The chain couples TRBV4-1 to TRBJ2-3; 7 positions agree with TRBD1. This CDR3 is built from 14 residues. Germline V gene data show CDR1 as MGHRA and CDR2 as YSYEKL. J lost 7 bases, V lost 6 bases, and 10 bases had no gene match. DNA of the CDR3: TGCGCCAGCAGAGAGGGGGCGGCTGGGAATACGCAGTATTTT. It specifies CASREGAAGNTQYF.

The chain uses TRBV5-4 and TRBJ2-4; D perhaps matches TRBD2 (6 bases). This CDR3 has 17 amino acids. V was clipped by 0 bases and J by 0 bases, with 13 bases between them. In germline, CDR1 is SGHNT, CDR2 YYREEE (reference sequence). CDR3 sequence reads: CASSLGDGSRAKNIQYF. The CDR3 bases are TGTGCCAGCAGCTTGGGCGACGGGAGCCGAGCCAAAAACATTCAGTACTTC.

For the CDR3, the DNA is TGTGCCAGCAGCTTGGGGCACGCCAACTCTGGGGCCAACGTCCTGACTTTC. Its protein product is CASSLGHANSGANVLTF. The gene calls are TRBV7-3 and TRBJ2-6; weak D call: TRBD1 (5 bases). The CDR3 runs to 17 residues. CDR1 SGHTA and CDR2 FQGTGA come from the germline V gene. Trimming took 3 bases from V and 0 from J, leaving 12 bases between them.

The V call is TRBV6-6, the J call TRBJ1-5; the D is unclear. Germline CDR1 MNHNY, CDR2 SVGAGI (reference sequence). V lost 6 bases to trimming and J lost 3 bases, with 9 bases between them. The CDR3 consists of 13 residues. The CDR3 DNA follows: TGTGCCAGCAGACAGTTCTTCAATCAGCCCCAGCATTTT. It translates to CASRQFFNQPQHF.

The chain is built from TRBV5-1 and TRBJ2-2, with D possibly TRBD2 on 5 matching bases. Between the trimmed V and J ends, which lost 3 bases and 5 bases, there was a span of 11 bases. This CDR3 comprises 14 residues. From germline, CDR1 is SGHRS and CDR2 YFSETQ. CDR3 amino acids: CASSYRGLTGELFF. CDR3 coding DNA: TGCGCCAGCAGCTACAGAGGACTGACCGGGGAGCTGTTTTTT.

The genes are TRBV28 and TRBJ1-5; the D gene is possibly TRBD1 (6 bases). The germline CDR1 and CDR2 sequences are MDHEN and SYDVKM. CDR3 length equals 15 residues. Trimming left V 3 bases short and J 6 bases short, with 15 bases between. Here the CDR3 reads CASSLRGGGVQPQHF. The CDR3 DNA sequence: TGTGCCAGCAGTTTGAGAGGGGGGGGAGTTCAGCCCCAGCATTTT.

The chain couples TRBV5-5 to TRBJ2-1; the D gene is possibly TRBD1 (5 bases). This CDR3 comprises 13 residues. CDR1 and CDR2 (germline): SGHKS, YYEKEE (reference sequence). Trimming took off 1 base at V and 6 bases at J, with 8 bases between the two ends. CDR3 bases: TGTGCCAGCAGCTTGTACAGGAGCAATGAGCAGTTCTTC. This sequence encodes CASSLYRSNEQFF.

This clone is a singleton in its sample. The CDR3 protein is CSVDRESYGYTF. For the CDR3, the DNA is TGCAGCGTTGACAGGGAATCCTATGGCTACACCTTC. The rearrangement joins TRBV29-1 to TRBJ1-2; possible D gene TRBD1, 5 bases. This CDR3 region has 12 residues. Trimming cost V 3 bases and J 4 bases, with 9 bases left between them. Germline CDR1 and CDR2: SQVTM and ANQGSEA.

CDR3 bases: TGTGCCAGCACCCAGGGGAGCGGGATTTTCACAGATACGCAGTATTTT. Translating it yields CASTQGSGIFTDTQYF. The V gene is TRBV7-2, the J gene TRBJ2-3, with a possible D match to TRBD2 (7 bases). CDR3 length: 16 amino acids. The V gene lost 7 bases and the J gene lost 2 bases, with 19 bases spanning the gap. Germline loops: CDR1 SGHTA, CDR2 FQGNSA.

This clone was detected only once. This rearrangement joins TRBV18 to TRBJ2-7; D possibly corresponds to TRBD1 (5 bases). Trimming cost V 2 bases and J 4 bases, with 12 bases left between them. CDR3 size: 14 residues. The germline V gene encodes CDR1 KGHSH and CDR2 LQKENI. The CDR3 DNA reads as TGTGCCAGCTCACCAACGTCCAGGGATTACGAGCAGTACTTC. This codes for CASSPTSRDYEQYF.

V gene TRBV27 combines with J gene TRBJ1-6, with 7 bases that match TRBD1. Losses at the gene ends were 4 bases for V and 8 bases for J; bases not matched to a gene: 11. The CDR3 is made up of 16 amino acids. Germline CDR1 is MNHEY and CDR2 is SMNVEV (reference sequence). CDR3 sequence: CASSSTTGIRDSPLHF. CDR3 nucleotides: TGTGCCAGCAGTTCTACGACAGGGATTCGGGATTCACCCCTCCACTTT.

The chain combines TRBV6-2 or TRBV6-3 with TRBJ1-6; D unresolved. Trimming cost V 0 bases and J 7 bases, with 10 bases left between them. Germline CDR1 is MNHEY and CDR2 is SVGEGT. The CDR3 spans 15 residues. CDR3 loop: CASSYSSGENSPLHF. CDR3 sequence (DNA): TGTGCCAGCAGTTACTCGTCAGGTGAAAATTCACCCCTCCACTTT.

The chain employs TRBV27 and TRBJ2-7; no firm D call. Germline lookup yields CDR1 MNHEY and CDR2 SMNVEV (reference sequence). The CDR3 has 14 amino acids. V lost 3 bases and J 0 bases, leaving 9 bases between the germline ends. For the CDR3, the DNA is TGTGCCAGCAGTTTCCGGGTTAGCTCCTACGAGCAGTACTTC. It yields the protein CASSFRVSSYEQYF.

The chain uses TRBV15 and TRBJ1-3; D unclear. V was clipped by 0 bases and J by 0 bases, with 12 bases between them. From germline, CDR1 is LNHNV and CDR2 YYDKDF (reference sequence). The CDR3 sequence is 17 residues long. The CDR3 is CATSRDIGRYSGNTIYF. Written as DNA, the CDR3 is TGTGCCACCAGCAGAGATATAGGCAGGTACTCTGGAAACACCATATATTTT.

The V call is TRBV9, the J call TRBJ1-1, with D possibly matching TRBD1 (6 bases). The CDR3 loop spans 15 amino acids. Germline V gene data show CDR1 as SGDLS and CDR2 as YYNGEE. V dropped 4 bases and J dropped 1 base, with 14 bases sitting between them. The CDR3 coding sequence is TGTGCCAGCAGCCCCCGGACAGCCTCGAACACTGAAGCTTTCTTT. Its protein product is CASSPRTASNTEAFF.

The rearrangement uses TRBV3-1 (or the pseudogene TRBV3-2) and TRBJ2-4, with 7 bases that match TRBD1. Germline trimming cut 4 bases from V and 3 bases from J; bases unmatched to any gene: 3. The germline gives CDR1 LGHDT, CDR2 YNNKEL (reference sequence). The CDR3 loop spans 14 amino acids. CDR3 DNA: TGTGCCAGCAGCCGTAGACAGGGCAAAAACATTCAGTACTTC. The encoded protein is CASSRRQGKNIQYF.